This T cell receptor beta chain was profiled in a study of HIV-infected patients and healthy controls (dated by TCRdb to about 2014). Study-level background: After three months of therapy, CD4 counts in 14 of 16 patients increased to a modest but significant degree while remaining below normal ranges. CD8 counts showed no consistent shift during early therapy, whereas the CD4:CD8 ratio rose slightly. Viral load became undetectable in 11 of 16 patients by the second bleed and in all patients after a further year of therapy. Patients exhibited no overall T-cell lymphocytopenia, and total CDR3 counts per chain were not significantly different from those of controls. The study tested whether deep TCR repertoire sequencing of HIV patients' small blood samples could capture immune perturbation and reconstitution. On the study overall, not on this receptor specifically: HLA typing of donors was not performed in the study. HIV-associated CDR3s exhibited a significant reduction in frequency during therapy, whereas CMV-associated CDR3s exhibited no significant change, although the majority increased in frequency. Compared with controls, HIV-infected patients showed significantly different mean usage of eight alpha and eight beta V genes. Pairing of alpha and beta chains was not determined in the samples. Alpha-chain CDR3s from MAIT cells occurred at high frequency in healthy controls but were severely depleted in HIV+ repertoires. Rare events from HIV-infected data received too much weight under size-matching, and comparisons were complicated by unequal numbers of distinct sequences between patients and controls. Processing was restricted to sixteen HIV-infected individuals, which the authors judged to be a major constraint on the generalizability of the findings. HIV-infected repertoires had significantly higher mean Gini indices than controls, possibly reflecting oligoclonality. Both the Jaccard index and the count of highly shared sequences showed that healthy controls shared more CDR3s between individuals than HIV+ patients did. The apparent post-therapy recovery of the Gini index in HIV-infected patients was not reproduced in size-matched repertoire data. Slight age and sex profile differences between the study cohorts did not explain the observed diversity differences. Only 2 to 4 months of therapy was reflected in the treated samples, a period arguably too short to observe immune reconstitution given low adult thymic output. Using whole blood restricted sequencing depth and prevented separating the dynamics of distinct T-cell subpopulations. Compared with untreated HIV+ repertoires, healthy control repertoires had roughly threefold more distinct CDR3s and higher Shannon diversity.

Relative to its sample, this clonotype is medium-sized (0.01 to 0.1%). Its antigen specificity is not known. No per-base quality is available; no much larger clone lies one base away. Reverse transcription of about 550 ng RNA was performed with SuperScript III using primers directed against the alpha and beta constant regions. Separate libraries for the alpha and beta chains were generated through chain-specific third strand synthesis that incorporated multiplexing indices. In the protocol, all rearrangements within a chain were amplified with a single primer pair so that primer bias was avoided, and molecular barcodes were added to each cDNA molecule. Purified cDNA was ligated with T4 RNA Ligase 1 onto a 5' RACE adapter bearing a random hexamer and the SP2 sequencing primer site. The authors primed second strand synthesis from the SP2 site with Phusion polymerase and used slow temperature ramps to favor optimal annealing. Two random hexamer sequences, both added before amplification and joined together, made up the 12-nucleotide barcode of each molecule. A short first PCR added P5 and P7 adapter elements plus a second index, followed by an approximately 25-cycle amplification PCR with P5s and P7 primers. Libraries received around 25 PCR cycles in total, were quantified on a Qubit, sized on a Bioanalyzer, and diluted to about 4 nM. The normalized libraries were sequenced on an Illumina MiSeq using 2 x 250 paired-end kits. Reverse transcription reactions underwent purification over MinElute columns, with elution into around 9.4 ul Tris-Cl. Adapter ligations ran for about 25 hours at 16 degrees C and were afterwards cleaned with AMPure XP beads at a 1:1 ratio. For the original study's pipeline: A modified Decombinator processed the demultiplexed FASTQ files and output V, J, insert and barcode information. Any sequence that shared a barcode yet differed from the dominant sequence was discarded as an error, and the number of original cDNA molecules was estimated by counting barcodes clustered at Levenshtein distance 3. For downstream analyses, the R packages ineq, vegan, igraph and RCytoscape were used, along with IMGT nomenclature and CDR3 definitions. To avoid skew from clonal expansion, each TCR was counted once, and V gene usage was computed over distinct sequences. Unique CDR3 amino acid sequences within a donor were connected in similarity networks whenever two sequences differed by a single Levenshtein edit. Published HIV-specific CDR3s (approximately 84 alpha, fewer than 900 beta) and CMV-specific CDR3s (roughly 13 alpha, roughly 250 beta) were assembled and queried against the repertoires. Random subsampling to size-matched repertoires demonstrated that the decreased diversity in patients did not result from their lower sequence numbers. TCRdb handled the public reads itself, with Q25 trimming in fastp and clone calling in MiXCR, and kept productive beta chains. Each entry merges the rows of one CDR3 protein and shows their most common DNA and genes. TCRdb's processing, not the authors' own work, is the source of the V and J calls. The sample includes around 5,000 distinct CDR3 sequences, with 20% observed a single time. The ten top clones hold under 35% of the sample.

After antiretroviral therapy began, follow-up blood was collected from HIV-infected patients roughly three months, about 14 weeks, later. Whole blood was used without fractionating the cells, so the repertoire represented all peripheral T cells without sorting. For RNA extraction, an approximately 2.3 ml sample of peripheral blood was drawn into Tempus tubes. Patients with febrile or AIDS-related illness, tumors, hepatitis B or C coinfection, immunomodulatory therapy, recent vaccination or treatment interruptions were excluded from enrollment. Residual genomic DNA was removed with the TURBO-DNase kit and globin mRNA was depleted with GLOBINclear. CDR1 MNHEY and CDR2 SVGAGI were looked up in the germline V gene. The CDR3 contains 15 residues, cysteine and phenylalanine counted. Left in the record is the CDR3 DNA by itself, 45 bases read in frame from the first base. V is shortened by 0 bases, J by 4 bases, and the region joining them spans 10 bases.

The rearrangement combines TRBV6-5 with TRBJ1-5, with the D gene uncertain. Sample: blood, taken during antiretroviral therapy. The clonotype comes from an adult with HIV infection. The CDR3 here reads CASSYSPKGNQPQHF. The sequence in DNA is TGTGCCAGCAGTTACTCGCCGAAAGGGAATCAGCCCCAGCATTTT.